The 7 T cell receptor beta chains below all came from one sample that was sequenced in a study of regulatory T cells in long-lasting Graves disease. Libraries of TCR beta came from iRepertoire HTBI primers plus Arm-PCR of CDR3 regions. TCRdb passed the multiplex PCR reads through MiXCR, listing each CDR3 protein once. The sample carries 560,000 or so distinct CDR3 sequences, about 16% recorded once. The time point is: newly diagnosed GD, antithyroid drugs for less than 3 months. PBMC-derived RNA was used for the TCR library. These sequences were also reported in another study, on T cells in Graves' hyperthyroidism and ophthalmopathy.

The source was peripheral blood mononuclear cells (PBMCs), collected at new diagnosis, from a patient treated with antithyroid drugs. Source of these receptors: a man aged 18 to 29 with Graves disease.

This clonotype was recorded many times. The chain is built from TRBV28 and TRBJ2-5; D remains ambiguous. The CDR3 length is 16 residues. The germline V and J ends were trimmed by 3 bases and 1 base, with 15 bases remaining between them. Germline V CDR1 and CDR2: MDHEN, SYDVKM. The CDR3 protein is CASSFFGTGTQETQYF. CDR3 in DNA: TGTGCCAGCAGTTTTTTCGGCACTGGAACCCAAGAGACCCAGTACTTC.

This clonotype was counted at least ten times. Germline and junction disagree at one end, which may indicate a read error. The gene calls are TRBV28 and TRBJ1-1; tentatively, D is TRBD1 (6 bases). CDR3 size: 15 residues. Germline V lookup: CDR1 MDHEN, CDR2 SYDVKM. CDR3 sequence reads: CASSLPGTTNPEAFF. DNA of the CDR3: TGTGCCAGCAGTTTACCCGGGACAACGAACCCTGAAGCTTTCTTT.

This chain joins TRBV18 and TRBJ2-1; 7 nucleotides line up with TRBD2. The CDR3 length is 14 residues. The germline V gene encodes CDR1 KGHSH and CDR2 LQKENI. Trimming at V came to 3 bases and at J to 3 bases, leaving 2 bases not matched to a gene. The CDR3 coding sequence is TGTGCCAGCTCACCCCCTAGCGGCTACAATGAGCAGTTCTTC. This codes for CASSPPSGYNEQFF.

This clonotype was observed a few times. This may come from a read error, since a much larger clone is one base off. As the CDR3 is not closed by the conserved phenylalanine or tryptophan, this likely results from a read error. This chain links TRBV2 with TRBJ1-1; the D gene is possibly TRBD1 (5 bases). Germline V lookup: CDR1 SNHLY, CDR2 FYNNEI. The CDR3 is 15 residues long. With 9 bases removed from V and 0 bases from J, the gap between germline ends came to 17 bases. The CDR3 reads CARSREGSMNTEAFL. The CDR3 DNA follows: TGTGCCAGGTCCCGAGAGGGGTCCATGAACACTGAAGCTTTCCTT.

As for this clonotype: Relative to the germline gene, one junction end is altered; a read error may explain this. The rearrangement uses TRBV5-4 and TRBJ2-1; 8 bases agree with TRBD2. The CDR3 runs to 19 residues. Per germline, CDR1 SGHNT and CDR2 YYREEE (reference sequence). CDR3 loop: CASSQGVGGRTSSYNEQFF. CDR3 DNA: TGCGCCAGCAGCCAAGGGGTGGGCGGGAGGACGAGCTCCTACAATGAGCAGTTCTTC.

This clonotype has a handful of counts. The chain uses TRBV7-2 and TRBJ1-1, with D tentatively TRBD1 (5 bases). CDR1 is SGHTA and CDR2 is FQGNSA in the germline V gene. This CDR3 comprises 16 residues. Trimming pared 7 bases from V and 2 bases from J, leaving 20 bases between. The CDR3 sequence: CASTRPGELTNTEAFF. CDR3 bases: TGTGCCAGCACCCGACCGGGGGAGCTAACAAACACTGAAGCTTTCTTT.

This clonotype was found many times. The V and J genes are TRBV12-3 or TRBV12-4 and TRBJ2-1; D unclear. The V gene lost 0 bases and the J gene lost 1 base, with 10 bases spanning the gap. The CDR3 covers 16 residues. CDR3 coding DNA: TGTGCCAGCAGTTTAGCGGGGTTTGCATCCTACAATGAGCAGTTCTTC. Protein sequence: CASSLAGFASYNEQFF.